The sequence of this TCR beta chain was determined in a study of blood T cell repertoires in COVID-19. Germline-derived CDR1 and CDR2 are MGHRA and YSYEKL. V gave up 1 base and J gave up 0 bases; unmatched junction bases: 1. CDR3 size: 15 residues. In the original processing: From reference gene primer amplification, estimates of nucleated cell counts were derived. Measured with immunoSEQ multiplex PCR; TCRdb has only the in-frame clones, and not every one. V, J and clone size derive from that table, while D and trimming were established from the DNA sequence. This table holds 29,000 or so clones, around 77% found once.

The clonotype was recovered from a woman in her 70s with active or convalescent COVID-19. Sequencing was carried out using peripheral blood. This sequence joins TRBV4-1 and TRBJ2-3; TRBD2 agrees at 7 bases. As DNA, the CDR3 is TGCGCCAGCAGCCAAGGACTAGCTAGCACAGATACGCAGTATTTT. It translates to CASSQGLASTDTQYF.